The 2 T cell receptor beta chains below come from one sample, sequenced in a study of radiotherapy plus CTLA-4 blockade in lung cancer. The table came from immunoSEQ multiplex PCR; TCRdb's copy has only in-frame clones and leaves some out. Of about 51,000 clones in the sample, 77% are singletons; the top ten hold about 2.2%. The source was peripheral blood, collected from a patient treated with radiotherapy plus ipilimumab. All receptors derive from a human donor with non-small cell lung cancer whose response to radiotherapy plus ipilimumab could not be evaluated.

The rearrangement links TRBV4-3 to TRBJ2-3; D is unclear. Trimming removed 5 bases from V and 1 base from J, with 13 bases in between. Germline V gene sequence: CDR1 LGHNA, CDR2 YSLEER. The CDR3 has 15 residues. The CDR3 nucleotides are TGCGCCAGCAGCTACTGGGTAGCAGGCACAGATACGCAGTATTTT. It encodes CASSYWVAGTDTQYF.

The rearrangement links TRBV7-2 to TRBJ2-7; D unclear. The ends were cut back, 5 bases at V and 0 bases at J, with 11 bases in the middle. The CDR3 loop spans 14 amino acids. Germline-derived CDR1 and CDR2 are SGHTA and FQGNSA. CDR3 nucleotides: TGTGCCAGCAGCCCGGTACTATACTCCTACGAGCAGTACTTC. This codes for CASSPVLYSYEQYF.